The next 24 T cell receptor beta chains were all read from a single sample in a study of shared clonotypes between healthy human individuals. Measured with immunoSEQ multiplex PCR; TCRdb has only the in-frame clones, and not every one. The sample has hundreds of thousands of clones, about 74% seen once. Input material: PBMCs. The source of these receptors is a woman aged 40 to 50 in good health. Some clones in this sample may be carry-over from other donors' samples.

This chain uses TRBV6-6 with TRBJ2-5, with TRBD2 identical over 8 bases. The V gene end was trimmed by 6 bases and the J gene end by 5 bases; junction bases not matched to a gene: 11. CDR3 length: 15 amino acids. CDR1 and CDR2 from the germline V gene are MNHNY and SVGAGI (reference sequence). The CDR3 sequence is CASSNPGGTWETQYF. CDR3 nucleotides: TGTGCCAGCAGCAACCCGGGGGGGACCTGGGAGACCCAGTACTTC.

The V gene is TRBV6-6, the J gene TRBJ2-7; TRBD2 agrees at 13 bases. The CDR3 is made up of 15 amino acids. CDR1 and CDR2 (germline): MNHNY, SVGAGI (reference sequence). The junction had 6 bases not matched to a gene; V was cut back by 6 bases and J by 4 bases. CDR3 nucleotide sequence: TGTGCCAGCAGAACCGGGACTAGCGGGAATTACGAGCAGTACTTC. It translates to CASRTGTSGNYEQYF.

This clone was observed a handful of times. V is TRBV7-9 and J is TRBJ2-7, with D uncertain. Germline V lookup: CDR1 SEHNR, CDR2 FQNEAQ (reference sequence). The CDR3 has 12 amino acids. Trimming removed 5 bases from V and 6 bases from J, with 11 bases in between. The CDR3: CASSKLVAEQYF. The CDR3 DNA is TGTGCCAGCAGCAAGTTGGTCGCCGAGCAGTACTTC.

This clone showed up just a few times. The chain employs TRBV4-2 and TRBJ2-6; no firm D call. V was pared by 5 bases and J by 0 bases, with 8 bases between. This CDR3 spans 15 amino acids. The germline V gene has CDR1 LGHNA and CDR2 YNFKEQ. CDR3 sequence reads: CASSWADSGANVLTF. CDR3 DNA sequence: TGTGCCAGCAGCTGGGCCGACTCTGGGGCCAACGTCCTGACTTTC.

The J gene is TRBJ2-5, the V gene TRBV5-4, with D hard to call. Per germline, CDR1 SGHNT and CDR2 YYREEE (reference sequence). The CDR3 has 14 amino acids. V lost 1 base to trimming and J lost 3 bases, with 10 bases between them. In nucleotides, the CDR3 is TGTGCCAGCAGCTTGCCCCCCCACAAAGAGACCCAGTACTTC. It codes for CASSLPPHKETQYF.

V usage is TRBV13 and J usage is TRBJ2-7; the D is unclear. Trimming removed 5 bases at V and 3 bases at J, with 5 bases between. This CDR3 has 11 amino acids. Germline CDR1 is PRHDT and CDR2 is FYEKMQ (reference sequence). In nucleotides, the CDR3 is TGTGCCAGCAGCACCTTCTACGAGCAGTACTTC. Protein: CASSTFYEQYF.

This chain links TRBV18 with TRBJ2-5; TRBD1 matches at 12 bases. Germline V gives CDR1 KGHSH, CDR2 LQKENI. V shed 1 base, J shed 4 bases, and the junction held 7 bases outside the gene matches. The CDR3 extends over 17 amino acids. Here the CDR3 DNA reads TGTGCCAGCTCACCACAGGGACAGGGGGCGAGTGGAGAGACCCAGTACTTC. Protein sequence: CASSPQGQGASGETQYF.

The chain employs TRBV28 and TRBJ2-6; no firm D call. The CDR3 covers 15 residues. Per germline, CDR1 MDHEN and CDR2 SYDVKM. V lost 6 bases to trimming and J lost 4 bases, with 13 bases between them. The DNA for the CDR3 is TGTGCCAGCAGGCCCCCGGGTGTCGGGGCCAACGTCCTGACTTTC. Amino acid sequence: CASRPPGVGANVLTF.

J is TRBJ2-1 and V is TRBV15; D possibly corresponds to TRBD1 (5 bases). Looked up from germline, CDR1 is LNHNV and CDR2 is YYDKDF (reference sequence). The CDR3 has 16 amino acids. The V end lost 3 bases, the J end lost 4 bases, and 16 bases lay between the germline ends. CDR3 protein: CATSSPGRDFYNEQFF. CDR3 nucleotide sequence: TGTGCCACCAGCAGTCCGGGCAGGGATTTTTACAATGAGCAGTTCTTC.

Turning to this clone: At one end, the junction sequence differs from germline, possibly due to a read error. V gene TRBV7-7 combines with J gene TRBJ2-3, with TRBD2 identical over 10 bases. The length of the CDR3 is 15 residues. Germline CDR1 and CDR2: SSHAT and FNYEAQ (reference sequence). The CDR3 here is CASSVGLAGTDTQYF. The CDR3 nucleotides are TGTGCTAGCAGCGTCGGACTAGCGGGCACAGATACGCAGTATTTT.

The J gene is TRBJ2-7, the V gene TRBV7-8; 8 bases align to TRBD1. The germline V gene encodes CDR1 SGHVS and CDR2 FQNEAQ. V was clipped by 5 bases and J by 4 bases; unmatched bases: 10. This CDR3 is built from 15 residues. The CDR3 region has the DNA TGTGCCAGCAGCATTCCAGGGGGCGCACAGTACGAGCAGTACTTC. The encoded protein is CASSIPGGAQYEQYF. The whole variable domain, remainder taken from reference TRBV7-8 and TRBJ2-7, is GAGVSQSPRYKVAKRGQDVALRCDPISGHVSLFWYQQALGQGPEFLTYFQNEAQLDKSGLPSDRFFAERPEGSVSTLKIQRTQQEDSAVYLCASSIPGGAQYEQYFGPGTRLTVT.

The V call is TRBV14, the J call TRBJ1-1, with a tentative D call TRBD1 (5 bases). The length of the CDR3 is 14 residues. V was shortened by 4 bases and J by 1 base, with 10 bases between the two germline ends. Per the germline V gene, CDR1 is SGHDN and CDR2 is FVKESK. The CDR3 spells CASSPIGGNTEAFF. CDR3 in DNA: TGTGCCAGCAGCCCTATTGGGGGGAACACTGAAGCTTTCTTT.

The genes are TRBV6-5 and TRBJ2-5; D perhaps matches TRBD1 (5 bases). The germline V and J ends were trimmed by 2 bases and 0 bases, with 7 bases remaining between them. The germline V gene has CDR1 MNHEY and CDR2 SVGAGI. There are 14 residues in the CDR3. For the CDR3, the DNA is TGTGCCAGCAGTTACGCAGGGAACCAAGAGACCCAGTACTTC. The encoded protein is CASSYAGNQETQYF.

This chain connects TRBV19 to TRBJ2-7, with TRBD1 as a possible D gene (6 bases). Trimming removed 5 bases from V and 5 bases from J, with 10 bases in between. The CDR3 length is 12 residues. Germline assignment: CDR1 LNHDA and CDR2 SQIVND (reference sequence). CDR3 region: CASSGNRDEQYF. The CDR3 DNA follows: TGTGCCAGTAGTGGTAACAGGGACGAGCAGTACTTC.

The V call is TRBV5-1, the J call TRBJ1-4; 7 bases line up with TRBD1. Per germline, CDR1 SGHRS and CDR2 YFSETQ. After removal of 0 bases from V and 2 bases from J, the junction contained 4 bases not matched to a gene. The CDR3 runs to 16 residues. The CDR3 loop is CASSLEGARTNEKLFF. CDR3 nucleotide sequence: TGCGCCAGCAGCTTGGAGGGGGCGAGGACTAATGAAAAACTGTTTTTT.

With regard to this clone: One base separates it from a far larger clone, so it is likely a read error. This sequence joins TRBV5-1 and TRBJ2-1, with TRBD2 matching 9 bases. The CDR3 contains 14 residues. Germline assignment: CDR1 SGHRS and CDR2 YFSETQ. The CDR3 reads CASSVAGDGVEQLF. The CDR3, as DNA: TGCGCCAGCAGCGTAGCGGGAGACGGGGTTGAGCAGCTCTTC.

As to this clone: One base separates it from a far larger clone, so it is likely a read error. This sequence joins TRBV5-6 and TRBJ2-1; no definite D call. Germline V gene sequence: CDR1 SGHDT, CDR2 YYEEEE. CDR3 length: 12 residues. The CDR3 protein is CASSFSDNEQFF. CDR3 DNA: TGTGCCAGCAGCTTCTCCGACAATGAGCAGTTCTTC. Looking up the rest from reference TRBV5-6 and TRBJ2-1 gives the full variable domain: DAGVTQSPTHLIKTRGQQVTLRCSPKSGHDTVSWYQQALGQGPQFIFQYYEEEERQRGNFPDRFSGHQFPNYSSELNVNALLLGDSALYLCASSFSDNEQFFGPGTRLTVL.

Comment on this clone: Possible read error: a much larger clone is one base away. This chain uses TRBV7-2 with TRBJ1-2, with D possibly being TRBD1 (5 bases). There are 15 residues in the CDR3. Germline loops: CDR1 SGHTA, CDR2 FQGNSA. The CDR3 reads CASSQNSGVVYGYAF. The CDR3 nucleotides read TGTGCCAGCAGCCAGAACTCGGGGGTAGTCTATGGCTACGCCTTC.

The V call is TRBV7-3, the J call TRBJ2-7, with 7 bases aligning to TRBD1. Germline lookup yields CDR1 SGHTA and CDR2 FQGTGA. The V gene end was trimmed by 0 bases and the J gene end by 3 bases; junction bases not matched to a gene: 2. CDR3 length: 14 residues. DNA of the CDR3: TGTGCCAGCAGCTTAACCGGGGACAGCTACGAGCAGTACTTC. It codes for CASSLTGDSYEQYF. The full variable domain, with the rest looked up from reference TRBV7-3 and TRBJ2-7, is GAGVSQTPSNKVTEKGKYVELRCDPISGHTALYWYRQSLGQGPEFLIYFQGTGAADDSGLPNDRFFAVRPEGSVSTLKIQRTERGDSAVYLCASSLTGDSYEQYFGPGTRLTVT.

This clone came up once. V is TRBV29-1 and J is TRBJ1-2; TRBD1 is a possible D gene (6 bases). The V and J ends lost 4 bases and 2 bases respectively, with 11 bases between them. The CDR3 spans 13 residues. Germline V lookup: CDR1 SQVTM, CDR2 ANQGSEA. The CDR3, as DNA: TGCAGCGTTGGTCAGGGGATCAACTATGGCTACACCTTC. It codes for CSVGQGINYGYTF.

Ten or more counts support this clone. This rearrangement joins TRBV6-6 to TRBJ1-1; the D is unclear. CDR1 is MNHNY, CDR2 SVGAGI, per germline (reference sequence). V lost 5 bases and J 1 base, leaving 8 bases between the germline ends. The CDR3 covers 13 residues. CDR3 DNA: TGTGCCAGCAGTCCACCCTCGAACACTGAAGCTTTCTTT. Protein sequence: CASSPPSNTEAFF.

The chain uses TRBV18 and TRBJ1-5, with D possibly TRBD1 on 6 matching bases. The germline V gene has CDR1 KGHSH and CDR2 LQKENI. Trimming stripped 5 bases from V and 4 bases from J, with 9 bases between. The CDR3 is 13 residues long. The CDR3 is CASSIQGNQPQHF. The CDR3 DNA reads as TGTGCCAGCTCAATACAGGGTAATCAGCCCCAGCATTTT.

A remark on this clone: Other nucleotide sequences from this sample produce the same CDR3. The V gene is TRBV2, the J gene TRBJ2-2; tentatively, D is TRBD2 (5 bases). Trimming removed 6 bases at V and 5 bases at J, with 7 bases between. The CDR3 consists of 12 residues. Looked up from germline, CDR1 is SNHLY and CDR2 is FYNNEI. In DNA, the CDR3 is TGTGCCAGCAGCGGGGATACCGGGGAGCTGTTTTTT. Amino acids: CASSGDTGELFF.

This clone was seen at least ten times. V gene TRBV27 combines with J gene TRBJ1-3; TRBD1 matches at 8 bases. The CDR3 has 12 residues. Per the germline V gene, CDR1 is MNHEY and CDR2 is SMNVEV (reference sequence). Trimming removed 8 bases from V and 5 bases from J; junction bases left unmatched: 2. The CDR3 spells CASGDRRNTIYF. As DNA, the CDR3 is TGTGCCAGCGGGGACAGGAGAAACACCATATATTTT.